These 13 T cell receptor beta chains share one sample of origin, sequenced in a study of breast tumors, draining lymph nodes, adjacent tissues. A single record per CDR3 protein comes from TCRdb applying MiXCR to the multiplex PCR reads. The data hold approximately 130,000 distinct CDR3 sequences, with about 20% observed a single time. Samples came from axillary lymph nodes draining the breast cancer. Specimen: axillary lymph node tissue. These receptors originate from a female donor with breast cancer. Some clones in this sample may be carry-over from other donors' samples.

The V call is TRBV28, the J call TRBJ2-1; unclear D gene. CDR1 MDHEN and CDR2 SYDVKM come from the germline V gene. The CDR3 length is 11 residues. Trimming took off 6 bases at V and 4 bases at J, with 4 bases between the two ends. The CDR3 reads CASSPYNEQFF. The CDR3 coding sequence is TGTGCCAGCAGCCCATACAATGAGCAGTTCTTC.

CDR3 sequence: CATSEPGLASNEQFF. The DNA for the CDR3 is TGTGCCACCAGTGAGCCGGGACTAGCGAGCAATGAGCAGTTCTTC. The chain joins TRBV24-1 to TRBJ2-1, with TRBD2 matching 10 bases. Germline-derived CDR1 and CDR2 are KGHDR and SFDVKD. V lost 4 bases and J lost 6; bases outside the gene matches: 5. The CDR3 spans 15 residues.

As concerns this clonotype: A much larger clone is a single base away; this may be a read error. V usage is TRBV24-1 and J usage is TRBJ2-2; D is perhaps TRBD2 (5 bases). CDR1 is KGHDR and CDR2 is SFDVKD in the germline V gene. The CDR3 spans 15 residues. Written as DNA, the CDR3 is TGTGCCACCAGTGACCGAGGGTCGAACACCGGGGAGCTGTCTTTT. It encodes CATSDRGSNTGELSF.

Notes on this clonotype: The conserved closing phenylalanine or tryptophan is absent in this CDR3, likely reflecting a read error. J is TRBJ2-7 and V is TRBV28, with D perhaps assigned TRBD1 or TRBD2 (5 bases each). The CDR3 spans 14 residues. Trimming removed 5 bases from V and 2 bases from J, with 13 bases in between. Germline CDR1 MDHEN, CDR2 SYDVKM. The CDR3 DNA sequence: TGTGCCAGCAGTACCCGGGACGGGGCCTACGAGCAGTACCTC. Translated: CASSTRDGAYEQYL.

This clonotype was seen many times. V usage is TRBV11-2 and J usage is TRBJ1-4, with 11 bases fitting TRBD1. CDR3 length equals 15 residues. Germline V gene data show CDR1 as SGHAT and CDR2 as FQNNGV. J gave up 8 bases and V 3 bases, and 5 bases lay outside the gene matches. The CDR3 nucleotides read TGTGCCAGCAGCTTTTGGGGACAGGGGGGAGAAAAACTGTTTTTT. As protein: CASSFWGQGGEKLFF.

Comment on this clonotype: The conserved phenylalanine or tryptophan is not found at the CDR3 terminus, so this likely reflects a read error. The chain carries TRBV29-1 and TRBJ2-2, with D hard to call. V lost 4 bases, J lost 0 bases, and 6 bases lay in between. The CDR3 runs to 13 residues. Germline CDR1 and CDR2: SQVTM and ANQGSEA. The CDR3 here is CSVGVSNTGELFL. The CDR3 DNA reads TGCAGCGTTGGTGTATCGAACACCGGGGAGCTGTTTCTT.

CDR3 sequence reads: CASSLGVGFTLEETQYF. CDR3 DNA: TGTGCCAGCAGCCTCGGGGTAGGCTTTACTCTGGAAGAGACCCAGTACTTC. The chain recombines TRBV5-4 with TRBJ2-5; D is possibly TRBD2 (5 bases). The CDR3 length is 17 residues. Germline CDR1 SGHNT, CDR2 YYREEE (reference sequence). V was trimmed by 4 bases and J by 3 bases, leaving 22 bases between them.

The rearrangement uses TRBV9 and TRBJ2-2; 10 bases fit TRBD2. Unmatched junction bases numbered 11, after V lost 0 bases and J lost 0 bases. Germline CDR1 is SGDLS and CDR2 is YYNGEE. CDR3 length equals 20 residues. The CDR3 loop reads CASSVEVRLAGDANTGELFF. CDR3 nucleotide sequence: TGTGCCAGCAGCGTAGAAGTTAGGCTAGCGGGAGACGCGAACACCGGGGAGCTGTTTTTT.

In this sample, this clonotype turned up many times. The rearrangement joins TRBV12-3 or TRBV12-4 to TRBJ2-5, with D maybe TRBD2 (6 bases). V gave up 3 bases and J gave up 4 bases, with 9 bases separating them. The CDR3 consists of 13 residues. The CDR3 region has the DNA TGTGCCAGCAGTTTTGGGAGGTCAGAGACCCAGTACTTC. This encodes CASSFGRSETQYF.

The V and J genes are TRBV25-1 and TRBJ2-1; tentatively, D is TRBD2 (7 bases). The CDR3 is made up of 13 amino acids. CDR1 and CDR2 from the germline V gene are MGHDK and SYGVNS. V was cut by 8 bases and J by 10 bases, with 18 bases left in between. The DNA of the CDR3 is TGTGCCAGCCGATACCCTGGGGGGGGCGAGCAGTTCTTC. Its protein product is CASRYPGGGEQFF.

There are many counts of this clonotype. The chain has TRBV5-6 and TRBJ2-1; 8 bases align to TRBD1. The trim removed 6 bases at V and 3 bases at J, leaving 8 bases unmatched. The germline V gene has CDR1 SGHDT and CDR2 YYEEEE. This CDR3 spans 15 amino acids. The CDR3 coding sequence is TGTGCCAGCACCCTCCTGACAGGGGTCTACAATGAGCAGTTCTTC. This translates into CASTLLTGVYNEQFF.

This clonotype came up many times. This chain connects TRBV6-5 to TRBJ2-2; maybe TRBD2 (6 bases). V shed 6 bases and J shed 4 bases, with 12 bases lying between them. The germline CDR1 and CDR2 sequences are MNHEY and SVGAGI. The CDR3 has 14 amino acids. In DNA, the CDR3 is TGTGCCAGCAGGGGCGGGACGGGCACCGGGGAGCTGTTTTTT. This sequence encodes CASRGGTGTGELFF.

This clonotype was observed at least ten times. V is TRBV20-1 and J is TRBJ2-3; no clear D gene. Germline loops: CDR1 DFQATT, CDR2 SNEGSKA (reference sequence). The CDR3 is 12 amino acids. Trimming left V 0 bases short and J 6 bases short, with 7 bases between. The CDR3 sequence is CSARDFVDTQYF. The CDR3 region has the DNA TGCAGTGCTAGAGATTTTGTGGATACGCAGTATTTT.